This T cell receptor beta chain was retrieved from a study of OX40 agonist ivuxolimab in advanced cancers. The wider study: In three patients, partial responses were observed, one with hepatocellular carcinoma and two with cutaneous melanoma.

General study results and limits: At doses 0.1 to 3.0 mg/kg, CD4+ and CD8+ clones expanded.

Profiling relied on immunoSEQ multiplex PCR, and the TCRdb table lists in-frame clones only, not all of them. The sample lists about 45,000 clones; approximately 82% were seen once. With 4 bases removed from V and 0 bases from J, the gap between germline ends came to 12 bases. Germline V gives CDR1 SGHRS, CDR2 YFSETQ. The CDR3 sequence is 15 residues long. Worth noting for this clone: Its specificity is unknown.

The TCR comes from an adult with an advanced solid tumor such as melanoma, head and neck, liver or kidney cancer. This chain connects TRBV5-1 to TRBJ2-3; D remains unclear. The material sequenced was CD4+ or CD8+ T cells sorted from blood, taken in a trial of the OX40 agonist ivuxolimab. The CDR3 protein is CASSVVTPSTDTQYF. The CDR3, as DNA: TGCGCCAGCAGCGTTGTAACGCCTAGCACAGATACGCAGTATTTT.